This T cell receptor (beta chain) is drawn from a study of control samples from healthy donors and cancer patients. The protocol was immunoSEQ multiplex PCR, while the TCRdb copy is restricted to in-frame clones and leaves out a portion. The sample shows 76,000 or so clones, roughly nine tenths of them seen only once. CDR3 length equals 15 residues. The junction had 4 bases not matched to a gene; V was cut back by 6 bases and J by 3 bases. Germline V gives CDR1 LGHNT, CDR2 FRNRAP. This sequence was found in a woman aged 45-65 years with colorectal cancer. The rearrangement links TRBV12-5 to TRBJ2-7, with TRBD2 matching 14 bases. Sequenced sample: PBMCs. The CDR3 spells CASGGLAGAHYEQYV. The DNA of the CDR3 is TGTGCTAGTGGGGGACTAGCGGGGGCCCACTACGAGCAGTACGTC.